The rows below give T cell receptor beta chains drawn from one sample of a study of radiotherapy plus CTLA-4 blockade in lung cancer. The assay was immunoSEQ multiplex PCR, and TCRdb's table has in-frame clones only and misses some. The sample has 83,000 or so clones, less than 90% seen once; the top ten hold 0.82%. The sequencing here drew on peripheral blood, taken from a patient treated with radiotherapy plus ipilimumab. The receptors originated from a human donor with non-small cell lung cancer who had stable disease on radiotherapy plus ipilimumab. Each CDR3 is given with its conserved first and last residue. A D gene is named only where the DNA matches it firmly. Rows may omit the clone size; those that give it use once, few, many or a size class.

DNA | CDR3 | J | size | D | V
TGTGCCAGCAGCGGGGCGGGGACTCACAATGAGCAGTTCTTC | CASSGAGTHNEQFF | TRBJ2-1 | . | . | TRBV7-2
TGCGCCAGCAGCTGGACAGGGATCTACGAGCAGTACTTC | CASSWTGIYEQYF | TRBJ2-7 | . | TRBD1 | TRBV5-1
TGTGCCAGCAGTGTAGAACAGGGAGCCTACAATGAGCAGTTCTTC | CASSVEQGAYNEQFF | TRBJ2-1 | few | . | TRBV6-1
TGTGCCAGCAGCCTGGCCTATGCGGGAGACGAGCAGTACTTC | CASSLAYAGDEQYF | TRBJ2-7 | . | TRBD2 | TRBV7-2
TGTGCCAGCAGCTTTCCGGGGTCATTTTTAGCTTTCTTT | CASSFPGSFLAFF | TRBJ1-1 | . | . | TRBV11-1
TGTGCCAGCAGCTACCTCGGGACTAGCGCCTACGAGCAGTACTTC | CASSYLGTSAYEQYF | TRBJ2-7 | . | TRBD2 | TRBV2
TGTGCCAGCACCGGACTAGCGGGAGTAGGGACGTGGAGCGGGGAGCTGTTTTTT | CASTGLAGVGTWSGELFF | TRBJ2-2 | . | TRBD2 | TRBV2
TGTGCCAGCAGTTTATCCAGGGGAACCACCGGGGAGCTGTTTTTT | CASSLSRGTTGELFF | TRBJ2-2 | . | . | TRBV27
TGTGCCAGCAGTTTAATGGGGGGGCTTACTCACGAGCAGTACTTC | CASSLMGGLTHEQYF | TRBJ2-7 | once | . | TRBV27
TGTGCCAGCAGCTTAATCCCCCCTAGAAACCAAGAGACCCAGTACTTC | CASSLIPPRNQETQYF | TRBJ2-5 | . | . | TRBV7-7
TGTGCCAGCAGTGATATGACAGCCAGCTCCTACGAGCAGTACTTC | CASSDMTASSYEQYF | TRBJ2-7 | . | . | TRBV2
TGCGCCAGCAGCTTGGATTCCGGGGTGGGTTATGGCTACACCTTC | CASSLDSGVGYGYTF | TRBJ1-2 | . | . | TRBV5-1
TGTGCCAGCACCTCACCCGGTGTAAACACTGAAGCTTTCTTT | CASTSPGVNTEAFF | TRBJ1-1 | . | . | TRBV28
TGTGCCAGCAGCCCGGACAGGACCAACTATGGCTACACCTTC | CASSPDRTNYGYTF | TRBJ1-2 | . | TRBD1 | TRBV7-2
TGTGCCAGCAGCCGAGGAGGCGGTGGCGGGTCCAGCTACGAGCAGTACTTC | CASSRGGGGGSSYEQYF | TRBJ2-7 | . | . | TRBV14
TGTGCCAGCAGCTTACGACTAGCGGGGGGGCGATTCCCCTCCGAGCAGTACTTC | CASSLRLAGGRFPSEQYF | TRBJ2-7 | . | TRBD2 | TRBV7-2
TGTGCCAGCTCACTGCCAGGGGGCCGCGAGCAGTACTTC | CASSLPGGREQYF | TRBJ2-7 | . | TRBD1 | TRBV18
TGTGCCAGCAGCTTAGGGGGCGGGACAGGGCATAACGAGCAGTACTTC | CASSLGGGTGHNEQYF | TRBJ2-7 | . | TRBD1 | TRBV7-9
TGTGCCAGCAGTCCTCTGAGGGGGGCCGGGGAGACCCAGTACTTC | CASSPLRGAGETQYF | TRBJ2-5 | . | . | TRBV28
TGTGCCACCAGCAGCCTAGCGGGAGTGATCAATGAGCAGTTCTTC | CATSSLAGVINEQFF | TRBJ2-1 | . | TRBD2 | TRBV15
TGTGCCAGCAGAACCGGGCCCCGAGCCGGGGAGCTGTTTTTT | CASRTGPRAGELFF | TRBJ2-2 | few | . | TRBV6-5
TGTGCCAGCAGCTTAGTAGGTAGCGGGGGGAGGTCCTACAATGAGCAGTTCTTC | CASSLVGSGGRSYNEQFF | TRBJ2-1 | . | TRBD2 | TRBV7-2
TGTGCCAGCACCCCAGAGAGCGGGAGGGCCGCAGATGAGCAGTTCTTC | CASTPESGRAADEQFF | TRBJ2-1 | . | TRBD2 | TRBV9
TGTGCCAGCAGCGTAGCGTGGGGAAGGGGCTATGGCTACACCTTC | CASSVAWGRGYGYTF | TRBJ1-2 | . | . | TRBV9
TGCGCCAGCAGCCCCCCACAGGGGACCTACGAGCAGTACTTC | CASSPPQGTYEQYF | TRBJ2-7 | . | TRBD1 | TRBV4-1
TGTGCCAGCAGTTCCCCCGTAAGGACTCAGCCCCAGCATTTT | CASSSPVRTQPQHF | TRBJ1-5 | . | . | TRBV6-1
TGTGCCAGCAGACTAGCGGGGGGGCCGGAGAATGAGCAGTTCTTC | CASRLAGGPENEQFF | TRBJ2-1 | . | TRBD2 | TRBV2
TGTGCCAGCAGCGCAGGACAGGGTGTGAGCGGGGAGCTGTTTTTT | CASSAGQGVSGELFF | TRBJ2-2 | few | TRBD1 | TRBV9
TGTGCCAGCAGTGCCTCGGGGGGCGATCAGCCCCAGCATTTT | CASSASGGDQPQHF | TRBJ1-5 | once | . | TRBV6-1
TGCGCCAGCAGCCGGGGACAGGGGGTTCTTGAGCAGTACTTC | CASSRGQGVLEQYF | TRBJ2-7 | . | TRBD1 | TRBV5-1
TGTGCCAGCAGCCCTGGTACCACCTACGAGCAGTACTTC | CASSPGTTYEQYF | TRBJ2-7 | . | . | TRBV11-2
TGCGCCAGCAGCCGCGAGACTAGCGGGAGATCGAATGAGCAGTTCTTC | CASSRETSGRSNEQFF | TRBJ2-1 | . | TRBD2 | TRBV5-1
TGCGCCAGCAGTCCTGCCGGGACGGACTTCTACAATGAGCAGTTCTTC | CASSPAGTDFYNEQFF | TRBJ2-1 | . | . | TRBV5-1
TGTGCCTGGAGTGTAGGAAGCGGGGGGCGGGAGACCCAGTACTTC | CAWSVGSGGRETQYF | TRBJ2-5 | . | TRBD2 | TRBV30
TGTGCCAGCAGCTTAGTTGGACCCGTTGGAGATGGCTACACCTTC | CASSLVGPVGDGYTF | TRBJ1-2 | . | . | TRBV7-9
TGTGCCAGCAGCGTAGGTGAAGGTGGGCTTGGAAACACCATATATTTT | CASSVGEGGLGNTIYF | TRBJ1-3 | . | . | TRBV9
TGTGCCAGCAGGTCGACAGGAAGGTCAGAGACCCAGTACTTC | CASRSTGRSETQYF | TRBJ2-5 | . | . | TRBV7-9
TGTGCCAGCTCACCACTCGACAGGTCTGCTAGCACAGATACGCAGTATTTT | CASSPLDRSASTDTQYF | TRBJ2-3 | . | . | TRBV18
TGTGCCAGCAGCCAAGCACTAGGCACTAAGTATGGCTACACCTTC | CASSQALGTKYGYTF | TRBJ1-2 | . | . | TRBV4-2
TGTGCCAGTAGTAGCGGATTAGAGACCCAGTACTTC | CASSSGLETQYF | TRBJ2-5 | . | . | TRBV19
TGCGCCAGCAGCGTCCAGGGGGACGGTGGAAACACCATATATTTT | CASSVQGDGGNTIYF | TRBJ1-3 | . | TRBD1 | TRBV5-1
TGTGCCAGCAGCAGCCCGAACACCGGGGAGCTGTTTTTT | CASSSPNTGELFF | TRBJ2-2 | . | . | TRBV7-3
TGTGCCAGCAGCTTAAGAGTGGGGAGTAATCAGCCCCAGCATTTT | CASSLRVGSNQPQHF | TRBJ1-5 | . | . | TRBV7-6
TGTGCCAGCAGCTTAGGGTCAGGGTATGGAAACACCATATATTTT | CASSLGSGYGNTIYF | TRBJ1-3 | . | . | TRBV7-9
TGTGCCAGCAGTAAACAGGGGACTGAAGCTTTCTTT | CASSKQGTEAFF | TRBJ1-1 | . | TRBD1 | TRBV6-6
TGTGCCAGCAGAGATCCGGGACTAGCGGGGGTCTACGAGCAGTACTTC | CASRDPGLAGVYEQYF | TRBJ2-7 | . | TRBD2 | TRBV27
TGCGCCAGCAGTCATACTAGCGGGGGCTTTTACGAGCAGTACTTC | CASSHTSGGFYEQYF | TRBJ2-7 | . | TRBD2 | TRBV23-1
TGTGCCAGCTCACCACGGACAGGAGATCATGAGCAGTTCTTC | CASSPRTGDHEQFF | TRBJ2-1 | . | TRBD1 | TRBV18
TGTGCCACCAGCAGGGGCAGCTGGAATGAGCAGTTCTTC | CATSRGSWNEQFF | TRBJ2-1 | . | . | TRBV15
TGTGCCAGCAGCCAGCGGGGCTACGAGCAGTACTTC | CASSQRGYEQYF | TRBJ2-7 | . | TRBD2 | TRBV7-9
TGCGCCAGCAGCTTCGCTAGCGGAGATACAGATACGCAGTATTTT | CASSFASGDTDTQYF | TRBJ2-3 | . | TRBD2 | TRBV5-1
TGTGCCAGCAGCTATGGAGCGGGAGGGTCCTACAATGAGCAGTTCTTC | CASSYGAGGSYNEQFF | TRBJ2-1 | . | TRBD2 | TRBV9
TGTGCCAGCAGCTTAGGGACCCCGAGGGACATTCAGTACTTC | CASSLGTPRDIQYF | TRBJ2-4 | . | . | TRBV7-3
TGTGCCAGCAGCGACACTCGGGACGGCCAGGCTAACTATGGCTACACCTTC | CASSDTRDGQANYGYTF | TRBJ1-2 | once | . | TRBV25-1
TGTGCCAGCAGCGAAAGACCGCTCGGGGAGCTGTTTTTT | CASSERPLGELFF | TRBJ2-2 | . | . | TRBV7-9
TGCGCCAGCAGCCTCTCCTCTAGCGGGGGGGCCGAGACCCAGTACTTC | CASSLSSSGGAETQYF | TRBJ2-5 | . | TRBD2 | TRBV4-1
TGTGCCAGCAGTTACAGGGTCGGTGATAGTTCACCCCTCCACTTT | CASSYRVGDSSPLHF | TRBJ1-6 | . | . | TRBV6-6
TGTGCCTGGAGTGTACTGGGGGGGAGCCACGAGCAGTACTTC | CAWSVLGGSHEQYF | TRBJ2-7 | . | TRBD2 | TRBV30
TGTGCCAGTAGCAAAACAGGTTATAGCAATCAGCCCCAGCATTTT | CASSKTGYSNQPQHF | TRBJ1-5 | . | . | TRBV19
TGTGCCAGCAGCCTGGACAACACAGATACGCAGTATTTT | CASSLDNTDTQYF | TRBJ2-3 | . | . | TRBV7-3